This TCR beta chain was identified during a study of vaccination and CD4 T cells after COVID-19. At the level of the study: At a median around 100 days (range 35 to 161) after diagnosis, post-COVID samples were drawn. Convalescent patients, a few in number, were sampled at day 14 and days 161 to 241 post-vaccination.

Sample time point: late sampling 161 to 241 days after vaccination in three convalescent patients. Documented treatment: approximately 9-day PBMC culture with coronavirus spike peptide pools or control peptides (ViraFEST assay). Study observations and caveats: Post-vaccination, and not before, a median approximately 86% of reactive clones appeared in convalescent patients.

Researchers used the Oncomine TCR Beta short-read assay to sequence DNA from cultured CD4+ T cells. TCRdb re-called the PCR reads through MiXCR, storing one row per CDR3 protein. This table has over 20,000 distinct CDR3 sequences, roughly 33% appearing once. V gave up 4 bases and J gave up 12 bases; unmatched junction bases: 6. The CDR3 is 15 residues long. Concerning this clonotype: As yet, its antigen is unknown.

Specimen: CD4+ T cells from blood, cultured in vitro, collected about 7 months after SARS-CoV-2 vaccination. This chain uses TRBV12-3 or TRBV12-4 with TRBJ2-1; 16 positions agree with TRBD2. This sequence originates from a human donor who had recovered from COVID-19. The CDR3, as DNA: TGTGCCAGCAGTTCCTACGGGACTAGCGGGAGGGGGCAGTTCTTC. Its protein product is CASSSYGTSGRGQFF.